This is a list of T cell receptor beta chains from one sample in a study of OX40 agonist ivuxolimab in advanced cancers. Profiled with immunoSEQ multiplex PCR; TCRdb holds only in-frame clones, not every one. The sample records tens of thousands of clones, roughly 89% being singletons. This material consisted of CD4+ or CD8+ T cells sorted from blood, taken in a trial of the OX40 agonist ivuxolimab. The receptors stem from an adult with an advanced solid tumor such as melanoma, head and neck, liver or kidney cancer. Each CDR3 is given with its conserved first and last residue. The D gene is left open where the match is weak.

j_gene: TRBJ1-2
d_gene: NA
v_gene: TRBV6-5
len: 14
CDR3nt: TGTGCCAGCACCCGAGTGGGGGAGGACTATGGCTACACCTTC
CDR3aa: CASTRVGEDYGYTF

j_gene: TRBJ2-6
d_gene: TRBD1
v_gene: TRBV10-3
len: 17
CDR3nt: TGTGCCATCAGTGCCGGGACAGGGACCTCTGGGGCCAACGTCCTGACTTTC
CDR3aa: CAISAGTGTSGANVLTF

j_gene: TRBJ2-4
d_gene: TRBD2
v_gene: TRBV4-1
len: 20
CDR3nt: TGCGCCAGCAGCCAACCCCCCGGACTAGCGGGGTATCTGGGCAAAAACATTCAGTACTTC
CDR3aa: CASSQPPGLAGYLGKNIQYF

j_gene: TRBJ2-2
d_gene: TRBD2
v_gene: TRBV19
len: 20
CDR3nt: TGTGCCAGTAGCCTCCGATGGCGGACTAGCGGGAGTGATGGCACCGGGGAGCTGTTTTTT
CDR3aa: CASSLRWRTSGSDGTGELFF

j_gene: TRBJ1-4
d_gene: TRBD1
v_gene: TRBV6-5
len: 14
CDR3nt: TGTGCCAGCAGTCAGGACAGGGGCAATGAAAAACTGTTTTTT
CDR3aa: CASSQDRGNEKLFF

j_gene: TRBJ2-3
d_gene: NA
v_gene: TRBV30
len: 14
CDR3nt: TGTGCCTGGAGAGGGTCACCGAGCACAGATACGCAGTATTTT
CDR3aa: CAWRGSPSTDTQYF

j_gene: TRBJ2-7
d_gene: TRBD1
v_gene: TRBV4-1
len: 17
CDR3nt: TGCGCCAGCAGCCAAGATCTGGACAGGGGATTAACCTACGAGCAGTACTTC
CDR3aa: CASSQDLDRGLTYEQYF

j_gene: TRBJ1-1
d_gene: NA
v_gene: TRBV6-1
len: 14
CDR3nt: TGTGCCAGCAGTGTAAGGGGGGGGAACACTGAAGCTTTCTTT
CDR3aa: CASSVRGGNTEAFF

j_gene: TRBJ2-1
d_gene: TRBD2
v_gene: TRBV11-2
len: 16
CDR3nt: TGTGCCAGCAGCTTAGGCGGAGCGGGGGGCCTCAATGAGCAGTTCTTC
CDR3aa: CASSLGGAGGLNEQFF

j_gene: TRBJ2-1
d_gene: TRBD2
v_gene: TRBV19
len: 16
CDR3nt: TGTGCCAGTAGTCCCCCCCGGGACGCGGGAGTCAATGAGCAGTTCTTC
CDR3aa: CASSPPRDAGVNEQFF

j_gene: TRBJ2-2
d_gene: NA
v_gene: TRBV11-3
len: 14
CDR3nt: TGTGCCAGCAGCTTAGACAGCATCACCGGGGAGCTGTTTTTT
CDR3aa: CASSLDSITGELFF